This T cell receptor (beta chain) was captured by sequencing in a study of shared clonotypes between healthy human individuals. Study-wide context: Each donor's CD8 memory used one plate, CD8 naive two, each CD4 subset three.

Trimming removed 5 bases at V and 1 base at J, with 11 bases between. CDR3 length: 15 residues. Per germline, CDR1 SEHNR and CDR2 FQNEAQ (reference sequence). The run depth of the assay was deep. The repertoire was sequenced with immunoSEQ multiplex PCR; TCRdb's copy has only in-frame clones and lacks some. The sample lists about 2,500,000 clones, just over 90% seen once, with over 0.12% in the top ten. Sequencing was performed on naive CD4+ T cells sorted from blood. This sample's subset: CD45RA+ positively selected. The chain employs TRBV7-9 and TRBJ2-2; tentatively, D is TRBD2 (5 bases). The receptor was derived from a young man in good health. The CDR3 sequence is CASSQPSLNTGELFF. The DNA of the CDR3 is TGTGCCAGCAGCCAGCCTAGCCTGAACACCGGGGAGCTGTTTTTT.